This TCR beta chain is from a study of blood T cell repertoires in COVID-19. Produced via immunoSEQ multiplex PCR; TCRdb's table is partial and in-frame only. The sample lists under 250,000 clones, around nine tenths occurring once. The CDR3 consists of 15 residues. Germline CDR1 MNHNY, CDR2 SVGAGI (reference sequence). V gave up 2 bases and J gave up 2 bases, with 10 bases separating them. Sequences were obtained from PBMCs or T cells enriched from blood (not recorded which). The rearrangement links TRBV6-6 to TRBJ1-3; a weak D match, TRBD1 (5 bases). This clonotype was obtained from a man under 40 who had recovered from COVID-19. CDR3 protein: CASSYPTGAGNTIYF. CDR3 coding DNA: TGTGCCAGCAGTTACCCCACGGGGGCTGGAAACACCATATATTTT.